Reported below is one TCR beta chain. No antigen is known for it. The V gene lost 0 bases and the J gene lost 4 bases, with 15 bases spanning the gap. The CDR3 contains 16 residues. CDR1 is MNHEY, CDR2 SVGAGI, per germline. Documented treatment: some 19 received Ad26.COV2.S at low or high dose, single or two shots; about 5 received placebo; per-sample allocation not given. The samples were gathered on day 63 after the first injection of vaccine or placebo. These data originate in a study of Ad26.COV2.S vaccination and SARS-CoV-2 variants. Study background: Once, or twice with 56 days between doses, Ad26.COV2.S was given intramuscularly.

Overall study results and limits: Vaccine recipients had higher spike-specific TCR breadth than placebo recipients. Total T cell responses, in the TCR breadth and depth analyses, may have been underestimated.

This table comes from immunoSEQ multiplex PCR, and its TCRdb copy is limited to in-frame clones, with some not included. The sample lists around 320,000 clones, roughly 80% occurring once. Specimen: peripheral blood, collected in a trial of Ad26.COV2.S vaccine versus placebo. The source is a person between 18 and 59 years old who received the Ad26.COV2.S COVID-19 vaccine or a placebo. The rearrangement links TRBV6-5 to TRBJ1-2, with D perhaps matching TRBD1 (6 bases). For the CDR3, the DNA is TGTGCCAGCAGTTACTCGATTGGACAGCCCCTCTATGGCTACACCTTC. It translates to CASSYSIGQPLYGYTF.